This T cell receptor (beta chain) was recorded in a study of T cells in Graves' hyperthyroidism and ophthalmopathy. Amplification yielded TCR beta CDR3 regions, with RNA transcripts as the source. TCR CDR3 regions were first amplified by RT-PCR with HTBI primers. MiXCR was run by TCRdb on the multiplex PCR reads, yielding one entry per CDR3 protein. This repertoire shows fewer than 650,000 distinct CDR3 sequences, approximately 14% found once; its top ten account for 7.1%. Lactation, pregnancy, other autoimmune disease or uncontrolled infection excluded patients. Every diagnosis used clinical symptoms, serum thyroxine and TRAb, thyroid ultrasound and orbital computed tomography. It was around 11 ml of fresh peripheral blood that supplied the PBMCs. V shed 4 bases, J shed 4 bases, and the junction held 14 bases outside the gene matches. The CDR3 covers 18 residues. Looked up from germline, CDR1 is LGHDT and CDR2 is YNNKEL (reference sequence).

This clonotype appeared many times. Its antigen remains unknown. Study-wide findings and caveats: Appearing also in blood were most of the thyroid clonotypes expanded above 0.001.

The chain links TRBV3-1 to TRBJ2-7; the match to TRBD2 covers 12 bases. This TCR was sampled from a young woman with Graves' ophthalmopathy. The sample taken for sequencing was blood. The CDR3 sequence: CASSPYLSASGRAYEQYF. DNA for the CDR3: TGTGCCAGCAGCCCTTACCTCTCCGCTAGCGGGAGGGCTTACGAGCAGTACTTC.